The 17 T cell receptor beta chains below come from one sample, sequenced in a study of blood T cells in healthy people across ages. The authors ran a second PCR of about 7 to 11 cycles using a sample-barcoded 5' primer and a J-beta primer mix. TCRdb passed the 5' RACE reads through MiXCR, listing each CDR3 protein once. The data contain some 890,000 distinct CDR3 sequences, 25% to 30% of them singletons. These records were also assigned to another study, of T cells of mothers and their children.

Specimen: blood. The receptor source for this set is a woman in her thirties or forties in good health.

This clonotype was seen repeatedly, ten times or more. The chain combines TRBV5-1 with TRBJ1-2, with TRBD1 identical over 9 bases. CDR1 SGHRS and CDR2 YFSETQ come from the germline V gene. Trimming cost V 4 bases and J 4 bases; bases outside gene matches: 5. The length of the CDR3 is 14 residues. The CDR3 is CASSGTGSGYGYTF. The CDR3 DNA reads as TGCGCCAGCAGCGGGACAGGGTCGGGCTATGGCTACACCTTC.

The chain recombines TRBV20-1 with TRBJ2-5; a weak D match, TRBD2 (6 bases). The CDR3 runs to 17 residues. Trimming removed 0 bases from V and 0 bases from J, with 17 bases in between. Germline lookup yields CDR1 DFQATT and CDR2 SNEGSKA (reference sequence). The CDR3 loop reads CSARDRRRAGYQETQYF. CDR3 coding DNA: TGCAGTGCTAGAGATAGGAGGAGGGCTGGGTACCAAGAGACCCAGTACTTC.

This chain links TRBV30 with TRBJ1-1, with no clear D. Deletions cut 0 bases from V and 0 bases from J, with 5 bases between. Per the germline V gene, CDR1 is GTSNPN and CDR2 is SVGIG (reference sequence). This CDR3 is built from 13 residues. Written as DNA, the CDR3 is TGTGCCTGGAGTGTGGGTATGAACACTGAAGCTTTCTTT. It specifies CAWSVGMNTEAFF.

As concerns this clonotype: The junction departs from the called germline gene at one end, perhaps through a read error. V gene TRBV12-3 or TRBV12-4 combines with J gene TRBJ2-3; possible D gene TRBD1, 7 bases. The CDR3 is made up of 16 amino acids. The DNA of the CDR3 is TGTGCCAGCAGTTTCAACCCCCCCGCGGGGACAGATGCGCAGTATTTT. Encoded protein: CASSFNPPAGTDAQYF.

The chain joins TRBV21-1 to TRBJ2-7; the table calls TRBD1, which could not be checked here. TRBV21-1 is a recognized pseudogene. This CDR3 spans 20 amino acids. In DNA form, the CDR3 reads TGTGCCAGCAGCAAAGACCCCTTTAGGAACAGGGTGATTAGCTCCTACGAGCAGTACTTC. It encodes CASSKDPFRNRVISSYEQYF.

Details on this clonotype: The germline gene is not matched at one end of the junction; a read error may be the cause. This chain uses TRBV14 with TRBJ1-2; a weak D match, TRBD1 (5 bases). This CDR3 region has 18 residues. The germline CDR1 and CDR2 sequences are SGHDN and FVKESK. This CDR3 is CASGQEIGRQSNNYGYTF. CDR3 in DNA: TGTGCCAGCGGCCAAGAGATAGGGCGACAGTCAAATAACTATGGCTACACCTTC.

The chain joins TRBV11-2 to TRBJ1-5, with TRBD1 matching over 8 bases. The CDR3 contains 16 residues. V lost 5 bases and J lost 2; bases outside the gene matches: 8. CDR1 is SGHAT, CDR2 FQNNGV, per germline. CDR3 loop: CASSPRTGYRNQPQHF. CDR3 in DNA: TGTGCCAGCAGCCCCAGGACAGGGTATCGCAATCAGCCCCAGCATTTT.

This clonotype was seen at least ten times. The chain carries TRBV20-1 and TRBJ2-4; perhaps TRBD1 as D (6 bases). Germline V gives CDR1 DFQATT, CDR2 SNEGSKA (reference sequence). CDR3 size: 14 residues. Trimming removed 5 bases from V and 6 bases from J, with 17 bases in between. The CDR3 nucleotides read TGCAGTGCTGCCCGGACAGAGGGTACAAACATTCAGTACTTC. Translation gives CSAARTEGTNIQYF.

The rearrangement uses TRBV18 and TRBJ2-3; possibly TRBD2 for D (5 bases). Trimming cost V 2 bases and J 3 bases, with 15 bases left between them. The CDR3 extends over 16 amino acids. The germline CDR1 and CDR2 sequences are KGHSH and LQKENI. The CDR3 region has the DNA TGTGCCAGCTCACCATTCGGGATTAGCGCGACAGATACGCAGTATTTT. Its translation is CASSPFGISATDTQYF.

At least ten counts were recorded for this clonotype. J is TRBJ1-5 and V is TRBV6-5; a weak D match, TRBD1 (5 bases). CDR1 and CDR2 (germline): MNHEY, SVGAGI. V lost 5 bases, J lost 5 bases, and 10 bases lay in between. The CDR3 loop spans 13 amino acids. The CDR3 reads CASSDTGDQPQHF. The CDR3 DNA reads as TGTGCCAGCAGTGATACGGGGGATCAGCCCCAGCATTTT.

The V and J genes are TRBV5-5 and TRBJ1-5; no clear D gene. Germline V lookup: CDR1 SGHKS, CDR2 YYEKEE (reference sequence). CDR3 size: 17 residues. V was pared by 4 bases and J by 5 bases, with 22 bases between. DNA of the CDR3: TGTGCCAGCAGCGCTGGGCTGGGTCAGTCTTCCTATCAGCCCCAGCATTTT. Protein: CASSAGLGQSSYQPQHF. Combining the CDR3 with reference TRBV5-5 and TRBJ1-5 gives the whole variable domain DAGVTQSPTHLIKTRGQQVTLRCSPISGHKSVSWYQQVLGQGPQFIFQYYEKEERGRGNFPDRFSARQFPNYSSELNVNALLLGDSALYLCASSAGLGQSSYQPQHFGDGTRLSIL.

J is TRBJ2-3 and V is TRBV20-1; 10 nucleotides agree with TRBD1. The junction had 8 bases not matched to a gene; V was cut back by 3 bases and J by 2 bases. Germline V gene lookup returns CDR1 DFQATT and CDR2 SNEGSKA (reference sequence). The CDR3 spans 16 residues. CDR3 nucleotides: TGCAGTGCTAGGTATTCTGGGACAGGGGACACAGATACGCAGTATTTT. It yields the protein CSARYSGTGDTDTQYF.

This clonotype has at least ten counts. The chain recombines TRBV9 with TRBJ2-1, with 12 bases identical to TRBD2. CDR1 and CDR2 from the germline V gene are SGDLS and YYNGEE. V lost 0 bases, J lost 8 bases, and 15 bases stayed unmatched. This CDR3 region has 19 residues. The CDR3 loop reads CASSVEGLAGGFPEDEQFF. CDR3 nucleotide sequence: TGTGCCAGCAGCGTAGAAGGGCTAGCGGGGGGGTTCCCCGAGGATGAGCAGTTCTTC.

Points on this clonotype: An end of the junction differs from the germline gene, which may be a read error. The V call is TRBV20-1, the J call TRBJ2-7; D perhaps matches TRBD2 (6 bases). CDR3 length: 16 amino acids. CDR1 and CDR2 from the germline V gene are DFQATT and SNEGSKA (reference sequence). CDR3 protein: CRARADGGTYSYEQYF. The CDR3 DNA sequence: TGCAGGGCTAGAGCCGATGGGGGGACTTACTCCTACGAGCAGTACTTC.

The chain couples TRBV7-2 to TRBJ2-1; D is unresolved. CDR1 SGHTA and CDR2 FQGNSA come from the germline V gene. The CDR3 runs to 11 residues. Trimming took off 7 bases at V and 8 bases at J, with 9 bases between the two ends. CDR3 protein: CASTPAYEQFF. DNA for the CDR3: TGTGCCAGCACCCCGGCGTATGAGCAGTTCTTC.

There are many counts of this clonotype. This sequence joins TRBV12-3 or TRBV12-4 and TRBJ2-3, with 13 nucleotides matching TRBD2. CDR3 size: 20 residues. Germline trimming cut 5 bases from V and 5 bases from J; bases unmatched to any gene: 19. DNA of the CDR3: TGTGCCAGCAGTGGGAAAGGACTAGCGGGGGCCGCATCCCGCGTAGATACGCAGTATTTT. Its protein product is CASSGKGLAGAASRVDTQYF.

The rearrangement uses TRBV9 and TRBJ1-2; D uncertain. Trimming cost V 0 bases and J 12 bases, with 21 bases left between them. This CDR3 comprises 15 residues. Germline V gives CDR1 SGDLS, CDR2 YYNGEE. CDR3 in DNA: TGTGCCAGCAGCGTAGAAGGGTCCCCCATCTATGACCACACCTTC. Translation gives CASSVEGSPIYDHTF.